The rows below give T cell receptor beta chains drawn from one sample of a study of T cell responses to AZD1222 COVID-19 vaccine. Sequencing used immunoSEQ multiplex PCR; TCRdb keeps in-frame clones, though not all of them. The sample lists around 130,000 clones, approximately 94% occurring once. The sequencing here drew on peripheral blood, taken on day 0 of AZD1222 vaccination. The receptors were sampled from an adult in good health. CDR3s leave out the opening cysteine and the closing phenylalanine or tryptophan. Fields, in order: V gene, clone size, CDR3 protein. A clone size is listed for some rows: how often the clone was seen (once, few, many), or a class if it is expanded.

TRBV19	NA	ASSTPGLAGGLHNEQF
TRBV18	NA	ASSTQGADYGYT
TRBV4-3	NA	ASSQGQGNTGELF
TRBV6-2/TRBV6-3	NA	ASSYSMNQPQH
TRBV11-3	NA	ASSLTANTEAF
TRBV6-5	NA	ASIGVTEPNYGYT
TRBV5-1	NA	ASRFSPDSYTEAF
TRBV7-9	few	ASSTGGINQPQH
TRBV6-5	NA	ASSLGTSYEQY
TRBV5-1	NA	ASSLFSGTANEQF
TRBV7-2	NA	ASSFSPGQIYEQY
TRBV10-2	NA	ASSESKSQPQH
TRBV27	NA	ASSLFTGEMVNEQF
TRBV6-6	NA	ASRQGESSYNSPLH
TRBV7-4	NA	ASRKGGSTSGETYEQY
TRBV2	NA	ASNQGLAGHTDTQY
TRBV18	few	ASSPGSDQPQH
TRBV29-1	NA	SALYTGLTEAF
TRBV7-2	NA	ASSFQPGTHREAF
TRBV5-6	NA	ASSPLAAQTYEQY
TRBV6-6	NA	ASSYPEGDSGNTIY
TRBV19	NA	ASSTQGVRTEAF
TRBV3-1/TRBV3-2	NA	ASSIRTVSYEQY
TRBV27	NA	ASSKGQGGYGYT
TRBV19	NA	ASSTIPGGETQY
TRBV7-2	NA	ASSLANQGAGYGYT
TRBV2	NA	ASRAEMGVNTEAF
TRBV30	once	AAGQTLLTTNEKLF
TRBV6-1	NA	ASSEVLWGGNTIY
TRBV7-8	few	ASSLASLHWGF
TRBV2	NA	ASTSQGNEQF
TRBV28	NA	ASSLWDEQF
TRBV28	once	ASSRTSGSTDTQY
TRBV10-2	NA	ASLTSGGYNEQF
TRBV13	NA	ASSLGLSDGTPNTGELF
TRBV28	NA	ASRLNTEAF
TRBV27	NA	ASSLSQGAGSPLH
TRBV11-2	NA	ASRSGTGSSPLH
TRBV11-2	NA	ASSPRQGENTEAF
TRBV2	NA	ASSGGRGLTMNTGELF
TRBV18	NA	ASSPLPSGNVDTQY
TRBV7-9	NA	ASSPPKGLREQY
TRBV2	NA	ASKPGGRSYNEQF
TRBV7-9	NA	ASSLKGQNTEAF
TRBV7-2	NA	ASRGSVAVTEAF
TRBV7-9	NA	ASSPQGSAYNEQF
TRBV6-2/TRBV6-3	NA	ASSSRQGSKPNTEAF
TRBV30	NA	AWSPAMDTQY
TRBV21-1	NA	ASSKPGQGVWRSNQPQH
TRBV12-3/TRBV12-4	NA	ASGHETEAF
TRBV27	once	ASRSGRASYEQY
TRBV3-1/TRBV3-2	NA	ASSQDPPGASREKLF
TRBV24-1	NA	ATSGPPAGYT
TRBV29-1	NA	SVEDTGTTDTQY
TRBV5-1	once	ASSLGTGNGYT
TRBV4-3	NA	ASSQTTQAVPKQF
TRBV6-5	NA	ASSLDRSGYT